The 28 T cell receptor beta chains reported below all come from one sample, sequenced in a study of shared clonotypes between healthy human individuals. This table comes from immunoSEQ multiplex PCR, and its TCRdb copy is limited to in-frame clones, with some not included. The data show some 500,000 clones, with around 95% seen just once and 0.064% held by the top ten. Specimen: naive CD4+ T cells sorted from blood. The subset denotes: CD45RA+ positively selected. The receptors stem from a woman aged 30 to 39 in good health.

CDR3 sequence (DNA): TGCGCCAGCAGCTTGGTCGGTAGCGGGAGTATTGAGACCCAGTACTTC. This gives the protein CASSLVGSGSIETQYF. V is TRBV5-1 and J is TRBJ2-5; 9 nucleotides agree with TRBD2. The CDR3 is made up of 16 amino acids. Trimming cost V 0 bases and J 5 bases; bases outside gene matches: 8. The germline CDR1 and CDR2 sequences are SGHRS and YFSETQ.

The CDR3 nucleotides are TGTGCCATCAGTGAGTCGACCCATACAGGGGGAGGTTCACCCCTCCACTTT. Encoded protein: CAISESTHTGGGSPLHF. The chain joins TRBV10-3 to TRBJ1-6; 8 nucleotides line up with TRBD1. Trimming at V came to 0 bases and at J to 9 bases, leaving 10 bases not matched to a gene. Germline V CDR1 and CDR2: ENHRY, SYGVKD. CDR3 length: 17 residues.

The chain combines TRBV5-1 with TRBJ2-5; unclear D gene. V lost 2 bases and J 6 bases, leaving 20 bases between the germline ends. CDR3 length: 16 residues. Germline values: CDR1 SGHRS, CDR2 YFSETQ. The chain's CDR3 is CASSFHGETKRKTQYF. CDR3 nucleotides: TGCGCCAGCAGCTTCCATGGCGAGACGAAAAGAAAGACCCAGTACTTC.

J is TRBJ1-1 and V is TRBV2; the D gene is possibly TRBD1 (5 bases). Germline CDR1 is SNHLY and CDR2 is FYNNEI. This CDR3 is built from 14 residues. Trimming removed 5 bases at V and 5 bases at J, with 15 bases between. This chain's CDR3 is CASSRRGSETEAFF. CDR3 in DNA: TGTGCCAGCAGTCGTCGGGGGAGTGAGACTGAAGCTTTCTTT. The full variable domain, in which reference TRBV2 and TRBJ1-1 provide the parts outside the CDR3, is EPEVTQTPSHQVTQMGQEVILRCVPISNHLYFYWYRQILGQKVEFLVSFYNNEISEKSEIFDDQFSVERPDGSNFTLKIRSTKLEDSAMYFCASSRRGSETEAFFGQGTRLTVV.

V usage is TRBV2 and J usage is TRBJ1-1; 9 bases align to TRBD1. Germline V lookup: CDR1 SNHLY, CDR2 FYNNEI. There are 13 residues in the CDR3. V was clipped by 4 bases and J by 5 bases; unmatched bases: 2. The CDR3 loop reads CASSGDRETEAFF. As DNA, the CDR3 is TGTGCCAGCAGTGGGGACAGGGAAACTGAAGCTTTCTTT.

The V and J genes are TRBV4-2 and TRBJ2-1; 10 bases fit TRBD2. Germline values: CDR1 LGHNA, CDR2 YNFKEQ. Trimming at V came to 10 bases and at J to 8 bases, leaving 26 bases not matched to a gene. The CDR3 runs to 19 residues. CDR3 in amino acids: CATQPSGSALAGSLHEQFF. Here the CDR3 DNA reads TGTGCCACCCAGCCAAGTGGGTCGGCACTAGCGGGATCCCTACATGAGCAGTTCTTC.

About this clone itself: Different DNA sequences within this sample yield the same CDR3. The chain joins TRBV5-6 to TRBJ1-1; D unresolved. Germline CDR1 is SGHDT and CDR2 is YYEEEE. The CDR3 contains 11 residues. Trimming pared 2 bases from V and 6 bases from J, leaving 5 bases between. The CDR3 loop reads CASSLNAEAFF. The CDR3 DNA reads as TGTGCCAGCAGCTTAAACGCTGAAGCTTTCTTT. Combining the CDR3 with reference TRBV5-6 and TRBJ1-1 gives the whole variable domain DAGVTQSPTHLIKTRGQQVTLRCSPKSGHDTVSWYQQALGQGPQFIFQYYEEEERQRGNFPDRFSGHQFPNYSSELNVNALLLGDSALYLCASSLNAEAFFGQGTRLTVV.

The chain employs TRBV19 and TRBJ2-6; D ambiguous. The CDR3 sequence is 13 residues long. CDR1 and CDR2 (germline): LNHDA, SQIVND (reference sequence). V shed 5 bases and J shed 7 bases, with 9 bases lying between them. The CDR3 here is CASSLVGANVLTF. The CDR3 coding sequence is TGTGCCAGTAGTTTAGTGGGAGCCAACGTCCTGACTTTC.

The chain combines TRBV28 with TRBJ2-1; possible D gene TRBD1, 8 bases. The CDR3 is 16 residues long. Germline V lookup: CDR1 MDHEN, CDR2 SYDVKM. V was pared by 5 bases and J by 0 bases, with 14 bases between. Here the CDR3 DNA reads TGTGCCAGCAGTAGGGGGGGGACAGGCTCCTACAATGAGCAGTTCTTC. It specifies CASSRGGTGSYNEQFF. Using reference TRBV28 and TRBJ2-1 for the parts outside the CDR3, the full variable domain is DVKVTQSSRYLVKRTGEKVFLECVQDMDHENMFWYRQDPGLGLRLIYFSYDVKMKEKGDIPEGYSVSREKKERFSLILESASTNQTSMYLCASSRGGTGSYNEQFFGPGTRLTVL.

The rearrangement uses TRBV28 and TRBJ1-2, with a tentative D call TRBD1 (5 bases). Trimming cost V 7 bases and J 4 bases, with 19 bases left between them. This CDR3 region has 15 residues. Germline values: CDR1 MDHEN, CDR2 SYDVKM. The CDR3 DNA is TGTGCCAGCACCAGCTCTGGGGGGAGGGGCTATGGCTACACCTTC. This codes for CASTSSGGRGYGYTF.

The chain couples TRBV5-4 to TRBJ1-2, with TRBD1 identical over 7 bases. This CDR3 contains 15 residues. CDR1 is SGHNT and CDR2 is YYREEE in the germline V gene (reference sequence). V was pared by 4 bases and J by 8 bases, with 14 bases of the junction left unmatched. The CDR3: CASSDSPGTEDGYTF. For the CDR3, the DNA is TGTGCCAGCAGCGACAGCCCCGGGACAGAAGACGGCTACACCTTC.

The rearrangement joins TRBV7-9 to TRBJ1-1, with 8 positions matching TRBD1. V trimming: 0 bases; J trimming: 7 bases; junction bases outside the gene matches: 10. This CDR3 spans 16 amino acids. Germline V gene lookup returns CDR1 SEHNR and CDR2 FQNEAQ (reference sequence). The CDR3 loop reads CASSLAPGGAWIEAFF. In nucleotides, the CDR3 is TGTGCCAGCAGCTTAGCACCAGGGGGCGCGTGGATTGAAGCTTTCTTT.

This rearrangement joins TRBV9 to TRBJ1-3; possibly TRBD1 for D (6 bases). CDR3 size: 14 residues. CDR1 and CDR2 from the germline V gene are SGDLS and YYNGEE. Trimming cost V 1 base and J 3 bases, with 8 bases left between them. The CDR3 loop is CASSVQGYGNTIYF. The CDR3 DNA sequence: TGTGCCAGCAGCGTACAGGGGTATGGAAACACCATATATTTT.

V usage is TRBV14 and J usage is TRBJ2-2; D perhaps matches TRBD1 (5 bases). Germline V lookup: CDR1 SGHDN, CDR2 FVKESK. Deletions cut 1 base from V and 5 bases from J, with 11 bases between. The CDR3 extends over 15 amino acids. The CDR3 bases are TGTGCCAGCAGCCAAGCCCAGGGTTGGACCGGGGAGCTGTTTTTT. It yields the protein CASSQAQGWTGELFF. The variable domain in full, with the rest retrieved from reference TRBV14 and TRBJ2-2, is EAGVTQFPSHSVIEKGQTVTLRCDPISGHDNLYWYRRVMGKEIKFLLHFVKESKQDESGMPNNRFLAERTGGTYSTLKVQPAELEDSGVYFCASSQAQGWTGELFFGEGSRLTVL.

The count of this clone is one. The chain recombines TRBV4-1 with TRBJ1-1; D not certain. Trimming left V 0 bases short and J 6 bases short, with 11 bases between. The CDR3 has 14 amino acids. Looked up from germline, CDR1 is MGHRA and CDR2 is YSYEKL. CDR3 DNA sequence: TGCGCCAGCAGCCAAGATTCGGGGATCGCTGAAGCTTTCTTT. This encodes CASSQDSGIAEAFF.

The rearrangement uses TRBV2 and TRBJ2-1; D assignment may be TRBD1 or TRBD2 (5 bases each). The germline CDR1 and CDR2 sequences are SNHLY and FYNNEI. The CDR3 length is 13 residues. V lost 4 bases and J lost 9, with 13 bases in between. The CDR3 DNA follows: TGTGCCAGCAGTGCAGAGGGACGGGGTGAGCAGTTCTTC. It codes for CASSAEGRGEQFF.

This chain links TRBV7-9 with TRBJ2-2, with TRBD2 matching over 12 bases. Germline V gene data show CDR1 as SEHNR and CDR2 as FQNEAQ (reference sequence). J lost 6 bases, V lost 5 bases, and 7 bases had no gene match. CDR3 length equals 16 residues. The CDR3 sequence is CASSPTGLAGPGELFF. The CDR3 nucleotides read TGTGCCAGCAGCCCTACGGGACTAGCGGGCCCCGGGGAGCTGTTTTTT.

The gene calls are TRBV7-9 and TRBJ1-2; 10 bases align to TRBD1. V was pared by 5 bases and J by 6 bases, with 6 bases of the junction left unmatched. CDR1 is SEHNR, CDR2 FQNEAQ, per germline (reference sequence). The CDR3 extends over 14 amino acids. The CDR3 DNA is TGTGCCAGCAGCGCTGGGACAGGGGAGGATGGCTACACCTTC. Translating it yields CASSAGTGEDGYTF. Together with reference TRBV7-9 and TRBJ1-2, the CDR3 gives the full variable domain: DTGVSQNPRHKITKRGQNVTFRCDPISEHNRLYWYRQTLGQGPEFLTYFQNEAQLEKSRLLSDRFSAERPKGSFSTLEIQRTEQGDSAMYLCASSAGTGEDGYTFGSGTRLTVV.

The chain links TRBV4-1 to TRBJ1-1, with D possibly matching TRBD1 (6 bases). Germline V gene lookup returns CDR1 MGHRA and CDR2 YSYEKL. The CDR3 extends over 14 amino acids. With 4 bases removed from V and 1 base from J, the gap between germline ends came to 10 bases. CDR3 DNA sequence: TGCGCCAGCAGCCGGACAGAGAGGAACACTGAAGCTTTCTTT. It yields the protein CASSRTERNTEAFF.

The CDR3 DNA sequence: TGTGCCAGCCAATGGGGGGTGAACACTGAAGCTTTCTTT. Protein sequence: CASQWGVNTEAFF. The gene calls are TRBV28 and TRBJ1-1, with D possibly matching TRBD1 (5 bases). Germline CDR1 is MDHEN and CDR2 is SYDVKM. The CDR3 is 13 amino acids. Trimming pared 8 bases from V and 0 bases from J, leaving 10 bases between. Full variable domain (remainder filled in from reference TRBV28 and TRBJ1-1): DVKVTQSSRYLVKRTGEKVFLECVQDMDHENMFWYRQDPGLGLRLIYFSYDVKMKEKGDIPEGYSVSREKKERFSLILESASTNQTSMYLCASQWGVNTEAFFGQGTRLTVV.

The chain carries TRBV28 and TRBJ1-3; D is possibly TRBD1 (6 bases). V was shortened by 2 bases and J by 1 base, with 9 bases between the two germline ends. In germline, CDR1 is MDHEN, CDR2 SYDVKM. The CDR3 length is 15 residues. The CDR3 coding sequence is TGTGCCAGCAGTTTACGGGGGACATCTGGAAACACCATATATTTT. Its protein is CASSLRGTSGNTIYF.

The genes are TRBV28 and TRBJ1-5; the D gene is possibly TRBD1 (5 bases). Germline CDR1 reads MDHEN; CDR2 reads SYDVKM. This CDR3 spans 14 amino acids. V lost 10 bases and J 7 bases, leaving 20 bases between the germline ends. The CDR3 spells CATKGSPWGQPQHF. DNA for the CDR3: TGTGCCACGAAAGGGTCACCCTGGGGGCAGCCCCAGCATTTT.

The rearrangement links TRBV28 to TRBJ1-5; no clear D. V was shortened by 3 bases and J by 0 bases, with 12 bases between the two germline ends. The CDR3 covers 16 residues. Germline V gene lookup returns CDR1 MDHEN and CDR2 SYDVKM. The CDR3 nucleotides read TGTGCCAGCAGTTTCGGAGGGTCTGGTAGCAATCAGCCCCAGCATTTT. It specifies CASSFGGSGSNQPQHF.

V and J are TRBV29-1 and TRBJ2-1; TRBD2 matches 9 bases. Trimming at V came to 4 bases and at J to 4 bases, leaving 5 bases not matched to a gene. The germline gives CDR1 SQVTM, CDR2 ANQGSEA. There are 14 residues in the CDR3. The CDR3 loop reads CSVGGRAEYNEQFF. In nucleotides, the CDR3 is TGCAGCGTTGGCGGGAGGGCCGAATACAATGAGCAGTTCTTC.

In DNA form, the CDR3 reads TGTGCCAGCAGTTTCAAGGGGTTCGGCTATGGCTACACCTTC. Protein sequence: CASSFKGFGYGYTF. This chain joins TRBV28 and TRBJ1-2; weak D call: TRBD1 (5 bases). V shed 3 bases and J shed 4 bases, with 12 bases lying between them. Germline CDR1 reads MDHEN; CDR2 reads SYDVKM. This CDR3 region has 14 residues.

V usage is TRBV19 and J usage is TRBJ2-4, with 7 bases identical to TRBD1. CDR1 and CDR2 (germline): LNHDA, SQIVND (reference sequence). This CDR3 is built from 14 residues. The junction had 4 bases not matched to a gene; V was cut back by 7 bases and J by 1 base. CDR3 sequence reads: CASNTQGAKNIQYF. CDR3 DNA: TGTGCCAGTAATACACAGGGGGCCAAAAACATTCAGTACTTC.

The J gene is TRBJ1-2, the V gene TRBV28; D remains unclear. Between the trimmed V and J ends, which lost 8 bases and 6 bases, there was a span of 13 bases. Germline V gives CDR1 MDHEN, CDR2 SYDVKM. The CDR3 spans 12 residues. CDR3 sequence: CASGLPRNGYTF. As DNA, the CDR3 is TGTGCCAGCGGGCTTCCCAGGAATGGCTACACCTTC.

The chain joins TRBV5-6 to TRBJ2-3; tentative D call: TRBD2 (6 bases). There are 15 residues in the CDR3. V lost 4 bases and J 0 bases, leaving 12 bases between the germline ends. The germline V gene encodes CDR1 SGHDT and CDR2 YYEEEE. The CDR3 sequence: CASSPTSASTDTQYF. CDR3 coding DNA: TGTGCCAGCAGCCCGACTAGTGCTAGCACAGATACGCAGTATTTT.